These 9 T cell receptor beta chains were all obtained from the same sample, sequenced in a study of blood T cells in healthy people across ages. Using a J-beta primer mix together with a sample-barcoded 5' primer, a second PCR was run for 7 to 11 cycles. TCRdb re-analysed the 5' RACE reads in MiXCR, keeping a single row per CDR3 protein. The sample shows around 700,000 distinct CDR3 sequences, roughly 25% of them seen only once. These sequences were also reported in another study, on T cells of mothers and their children.

The sample taken for sequencing was blood. These receptors all come from a boy aged 10-17 years in good health.

The chain recombines TRBV7-8 with TRBJ1-1, with D maybe TRBD1 (5 bases). CDR1 SGHVS and CDR2 FQNEAQ come from the germline V gene. Trimming shortened V by 5 bases and J by 5 bases, and 21 bases separated the two germline ends. The CDR3 is 16 residues long. The CDR3 DNA sequence: TGTGCCAGCAGCCCTGGGAGGGCCTCGAGGGGTACTGAAGCTTTCTTT. Its protein is CASSPGRASRGTEAFF.

This chain's CDR3 is CASSVPAGALLTF. The CDR3 DNA is TGTGCCAGCAGCGTACCGGCAGGGGCCCTTTTGACCTTC. J is TRBJ1-2 and V is TRBV9; D is possibly TRBD1 (6 bases). The V end lost 1 base, the J end lost 14 bases, and 18 bases lay between the germline ends. This CDR3 is built from 13 residues. Per the germline V gene, CDR1 is SGDLS and CDR2 is YYNGEE.

The chain combines TRBV5-1 with TRBJ2-5; TRBD2 matches at 11 bases. Germline V gives CDR1 SGHRS, CDR2 YFSETQ. This CDR3 has 15 amino acids. V trimming: 5 bases; J trimming: 2 bases; junction bases outside the gene matches: 5. In DNA, the CDR3 is TGCGCCAGCAGGGGGGGACTAGCGGTACAAGAGACCCAGTACTTC. This gives the protein CASRGGLAVQETQYF.

This clonotype was observed a handful of times. This chain connects TRBV12-3 or TRBV12-4 to TRBJ2-5, with D perhaps TRBD2 (6 bases). There are 12 residues in the CDR3. V was cut by 8 bases and J by 1 base, with 8 bases left in between. The CDR3, as DNA: TGTGCCAGCGGGGACTTCCAAGAGACCCAGTACTTC. This gives the protein CASGDFQETQYF.

The rearrangement uses TRBV6-1 and TRBJ2-1, with D possibly being TRBD1 (5 bases). The V gene lost 7 bases and the J gene lost 7 bases, with 11 bases spanning the gap. The germline CDR1 and CDR2 sequences are MNHNS and SASEGT. The CDR3 covers 12 residues. CDR3 nucleotide sequence: TGTGCCAGCAAATCAAGGGGAAATGAGCAGTTCTTC. This sequence encodes CASKSRGNEQFF.

The chain links TRBV6-2 or TRBV6-3 to TRBJ2-3, with D perhaps matching TRBD2 (5 bases). This CDR3 spans 16 amino acids. Germline V lookup: CDR1 MNHEY, CDR2 SVGEGT. The V and J ends lost 2 bases and 1 base respectively, with 13 bases between them. The CDR3 is CASSYRSAEGTDTQYF. CDR3 nucleotide sequence: TGTGCCAGCAGTTACCGAAGCGCGGAGGGCACAGATACGCAGTATTTT.

The chain recombines TRBV7-9 with TRBJ2-7; 13 bases map to TRBD2. The ends lost 5 bases at V and 3 bases at J; junction bases unmatched: 4. Germline V gene sequence: CDR1 SEHNR, CDR2 FQNEAQ (reference sequence). The CDR3 is made up of 15 amino acids. In DNA form, the CDR3 reads TGTGCCAGCAGCAAGGGACTAGCGGGAAGCTACGAGCAGTACGTC. It translates to CASSKGLAGSYEQYV.

The J gene is TRBJ1-1, the V gene TRBV20-1; 11 nucleotides line up with TRBD1. From germline, CDR1 is DFQATT and CDR2 SNEGSKA (reference sequence). The CDR3 has 14 residues. The V gene end was trimmed by 2 bases and the J gene end by 5 bases; junction bases not matched to a gene: 4. The CDR3 spells CSARWDRGKTEAFF. CDR3 DNA sequence: TGCAGTGCTAGATGGGACAGGGGGAAGACTGAAGCTTTCTTT.

CDR3 sequence: CASRTFGGQGSYNEQFF. The CDR3 DNA reads TGTGCCAGCAGAACCTTCGGGGGACAGGGGTCCTACAATGAGCAGTTCTTC. The chain joins TRBV12-3 or TRBV12-4 to TRBJ2-1, with 10 bases lining up with TRBD1. The CDR3 spans 17 residues. J lost 1 base, V lost 6 bases, and 9 bases had no gene match.